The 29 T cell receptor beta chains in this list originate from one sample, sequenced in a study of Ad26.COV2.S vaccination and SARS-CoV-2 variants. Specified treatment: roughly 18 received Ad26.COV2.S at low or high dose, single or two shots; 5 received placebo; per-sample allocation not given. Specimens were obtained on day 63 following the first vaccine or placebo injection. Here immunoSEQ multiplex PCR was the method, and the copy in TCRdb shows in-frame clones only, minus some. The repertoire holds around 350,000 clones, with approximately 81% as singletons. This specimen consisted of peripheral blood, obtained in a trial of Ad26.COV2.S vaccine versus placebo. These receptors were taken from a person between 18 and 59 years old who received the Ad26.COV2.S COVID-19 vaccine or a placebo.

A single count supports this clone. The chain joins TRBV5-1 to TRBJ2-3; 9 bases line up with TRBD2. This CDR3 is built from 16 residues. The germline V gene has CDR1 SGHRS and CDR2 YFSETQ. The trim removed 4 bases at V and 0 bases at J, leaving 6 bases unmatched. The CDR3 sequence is CASSVPSGTSTDTQYF. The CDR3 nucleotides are TGCGCCAGCAGCGTCCCTAGCGGGACTAGCACAGATACGCAGTATTTT.

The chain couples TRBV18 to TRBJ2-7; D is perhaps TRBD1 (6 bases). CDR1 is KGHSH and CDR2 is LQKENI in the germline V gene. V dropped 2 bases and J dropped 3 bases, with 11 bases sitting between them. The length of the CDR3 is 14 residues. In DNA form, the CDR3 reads TGTGCCAGCTCACCAGGGACACAAGGCTACGAGCAGTACTTC. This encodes CASSPGTQGYEQYF.

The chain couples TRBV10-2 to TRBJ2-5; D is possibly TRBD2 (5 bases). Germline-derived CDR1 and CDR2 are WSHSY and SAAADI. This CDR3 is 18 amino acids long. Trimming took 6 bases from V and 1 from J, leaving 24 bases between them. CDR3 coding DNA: TGCGCCAGCAGCGGTAGCGAACCTAGAAAAGGTCTCCAAGAGACCCAGTACTTC. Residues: CASSGSEPRKGLQETQYF.

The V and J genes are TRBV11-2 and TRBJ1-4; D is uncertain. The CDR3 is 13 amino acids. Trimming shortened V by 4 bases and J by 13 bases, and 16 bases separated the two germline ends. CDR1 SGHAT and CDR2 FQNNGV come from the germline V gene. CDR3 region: CASSSTRERGLFF. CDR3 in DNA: TGTGCCAGCAGCTCCACGAGAGAACGGGGACTGTTTTTT.

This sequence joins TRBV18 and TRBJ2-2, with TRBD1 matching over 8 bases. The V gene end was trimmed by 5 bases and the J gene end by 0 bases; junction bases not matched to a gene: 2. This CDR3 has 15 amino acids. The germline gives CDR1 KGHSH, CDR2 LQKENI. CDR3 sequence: CASSRQGPNTGELFF. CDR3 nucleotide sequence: TGTGCCAGCTCAAGACAGGGGCCGAACACCGGGGAGCTGTTTTTT.

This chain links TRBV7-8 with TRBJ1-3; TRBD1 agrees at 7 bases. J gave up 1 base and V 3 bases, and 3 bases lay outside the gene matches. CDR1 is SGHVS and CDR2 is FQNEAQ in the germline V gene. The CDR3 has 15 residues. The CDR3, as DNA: TGTGCCAGCAGCTTGGACAGGTCATCTGGAAACACCATATATTTT. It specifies CASSLDRSSGNTIYF.

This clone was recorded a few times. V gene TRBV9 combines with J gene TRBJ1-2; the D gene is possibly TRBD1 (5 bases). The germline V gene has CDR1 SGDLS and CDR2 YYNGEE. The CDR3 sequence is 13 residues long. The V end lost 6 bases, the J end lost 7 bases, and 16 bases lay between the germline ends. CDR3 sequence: CASTPTELSGYTF. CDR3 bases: TGTGCCAGCACTCCGACAGAATTGAGTGGCTACACCTTC.

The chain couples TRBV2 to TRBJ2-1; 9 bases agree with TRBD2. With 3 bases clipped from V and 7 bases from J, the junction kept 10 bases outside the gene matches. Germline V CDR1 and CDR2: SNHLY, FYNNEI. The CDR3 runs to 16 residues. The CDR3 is CASSDLASGIGNEQFF. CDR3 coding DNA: TGTGCCAGCAGTGATTTGGCTAGCGGGATAGGGAATGAGCAGTTCTTC.

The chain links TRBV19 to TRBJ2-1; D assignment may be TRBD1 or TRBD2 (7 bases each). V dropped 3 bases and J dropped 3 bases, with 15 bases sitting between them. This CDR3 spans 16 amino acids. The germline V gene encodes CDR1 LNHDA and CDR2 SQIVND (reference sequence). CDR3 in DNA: TGTGCCAGTAGTATGAGAGCCAGGGGGGGCTACAATGAGCAGTTCTTC. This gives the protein CASSMRARGGYNEQFF.

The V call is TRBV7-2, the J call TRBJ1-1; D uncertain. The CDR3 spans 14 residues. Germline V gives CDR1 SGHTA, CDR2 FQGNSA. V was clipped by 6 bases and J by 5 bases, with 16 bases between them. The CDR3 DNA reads TGTGCCAGCAGAACGATGGGGTCGGGGACTGAAGCTTTCTTT. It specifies CASRTMGSGTEAFF. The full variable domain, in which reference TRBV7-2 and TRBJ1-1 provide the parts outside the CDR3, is GAGVSQSPSNKVTEKGKDVELRCDPISGHTALYWYRQSLGQGLEFLIYFQGNSAPDKSGLPSDRFSAERTGGSVSTLTIQRTQQEDSAVYLCASRTMGSGTEAFFGQGTRLTVV.

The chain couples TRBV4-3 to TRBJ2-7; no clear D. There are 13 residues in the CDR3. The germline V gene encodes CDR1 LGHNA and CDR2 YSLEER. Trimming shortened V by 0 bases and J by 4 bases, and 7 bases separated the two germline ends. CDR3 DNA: TGCGCCAGCAGCCAAGAGGGGTTGTACGAGCAGTACTTC. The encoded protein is CASSQEGLYEQYF.

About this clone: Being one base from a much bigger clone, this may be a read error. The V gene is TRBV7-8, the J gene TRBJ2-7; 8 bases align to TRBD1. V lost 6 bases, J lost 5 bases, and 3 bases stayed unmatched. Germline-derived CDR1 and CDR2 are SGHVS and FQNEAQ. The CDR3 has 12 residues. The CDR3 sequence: CASSQTGDEQYF. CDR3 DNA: TGTGCCAGCAGTCAGACAGGGGACGAGCAGTACTTC.

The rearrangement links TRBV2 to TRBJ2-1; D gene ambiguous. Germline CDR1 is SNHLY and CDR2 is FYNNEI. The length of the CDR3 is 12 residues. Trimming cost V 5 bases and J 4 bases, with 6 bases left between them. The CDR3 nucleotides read TGTGCCAGCAGTAAACCGTACAATGAGCAGTTCTTC. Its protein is CASSKPYNEQFF.

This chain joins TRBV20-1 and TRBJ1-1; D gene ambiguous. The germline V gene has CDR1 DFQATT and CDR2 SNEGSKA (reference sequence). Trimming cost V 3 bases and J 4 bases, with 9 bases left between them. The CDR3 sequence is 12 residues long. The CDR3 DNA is TGCAGTGCTAGTGGCCGGGGCACTGAAGCTTTCTTT. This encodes CSASGRGTEAFF.

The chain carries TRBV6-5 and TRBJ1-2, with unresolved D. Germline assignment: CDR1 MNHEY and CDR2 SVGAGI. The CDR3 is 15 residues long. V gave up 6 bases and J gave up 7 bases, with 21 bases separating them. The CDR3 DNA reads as TGTGCCAGCAGAGCTCAAAATCTGATGCACTCTGGCTACACCTTC. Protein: CASRAQNLMHSGYTF.

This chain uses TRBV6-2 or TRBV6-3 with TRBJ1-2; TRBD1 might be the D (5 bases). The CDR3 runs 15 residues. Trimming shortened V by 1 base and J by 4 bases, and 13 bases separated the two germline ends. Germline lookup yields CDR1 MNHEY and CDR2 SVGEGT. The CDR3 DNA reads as TGTGCCAGCAGTTACTTCCCGACAGCTGGCTATGGCTACACCTTC. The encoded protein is CASSYFPTAGYGYTF.

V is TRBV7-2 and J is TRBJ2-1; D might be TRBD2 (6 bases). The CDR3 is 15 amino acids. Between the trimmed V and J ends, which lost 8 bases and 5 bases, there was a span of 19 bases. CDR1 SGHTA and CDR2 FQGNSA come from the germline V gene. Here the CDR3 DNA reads TGTGCCAGCCGGGAGAGGGGTGTTCAGAACAATGAGCAGTTCTTC. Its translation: CASRERGVQNNEQFF.

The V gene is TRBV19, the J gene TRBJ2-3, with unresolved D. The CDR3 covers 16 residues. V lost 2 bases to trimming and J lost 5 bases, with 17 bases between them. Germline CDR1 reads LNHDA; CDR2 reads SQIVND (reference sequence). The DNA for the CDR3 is TGTGCCAGTAGTATAAGAGCGATGGGCGGAGAAGATACGCAGTATTTT. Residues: CASSIRAMGGEDTQYF. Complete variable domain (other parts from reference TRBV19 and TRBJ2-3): DGGITQSPKYLFRKEGQNVTLSCEQNLNHDAMYWYRQDPGQGLRLIYYSQIVNDFQKGDIAEGYSVSREKKESFPLTVTSAQKNPTAFYLCASSIRAMGGEDTQYFGPGTRLTVL.

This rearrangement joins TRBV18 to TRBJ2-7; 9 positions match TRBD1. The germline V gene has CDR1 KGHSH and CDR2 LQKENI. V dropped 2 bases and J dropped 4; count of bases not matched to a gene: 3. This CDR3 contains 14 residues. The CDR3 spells CASSPWGQGYEQYF. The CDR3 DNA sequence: TGTGCCAGCTCACCATGGGGACAGGGTTACGAGCAGTACTTC.

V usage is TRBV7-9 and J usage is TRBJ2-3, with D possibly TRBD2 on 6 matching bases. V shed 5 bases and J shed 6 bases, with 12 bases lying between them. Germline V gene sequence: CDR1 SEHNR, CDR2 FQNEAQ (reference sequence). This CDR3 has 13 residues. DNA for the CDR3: TGTGCCAGCAGCCCAGGGACTTCTGATACGCAGTATTTT. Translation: CASSPGTSDTQYF.

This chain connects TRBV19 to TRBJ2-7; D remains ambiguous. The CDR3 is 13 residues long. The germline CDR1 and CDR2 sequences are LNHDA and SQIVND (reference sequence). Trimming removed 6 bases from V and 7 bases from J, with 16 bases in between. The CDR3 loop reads CASSDLWTGEQYF. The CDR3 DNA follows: TGTGCCAGTAGCGACCTTTGGACGGGTGAGCAGTACTTC.

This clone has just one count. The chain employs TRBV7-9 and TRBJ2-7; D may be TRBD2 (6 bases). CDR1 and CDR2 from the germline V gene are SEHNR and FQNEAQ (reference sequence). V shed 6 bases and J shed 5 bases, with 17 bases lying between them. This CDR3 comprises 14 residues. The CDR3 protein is CASSSWDWHHEQYF. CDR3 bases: TGTGCCAGCAGTTCCTGGGACTGGCACCACGAGCAGTACTTC.

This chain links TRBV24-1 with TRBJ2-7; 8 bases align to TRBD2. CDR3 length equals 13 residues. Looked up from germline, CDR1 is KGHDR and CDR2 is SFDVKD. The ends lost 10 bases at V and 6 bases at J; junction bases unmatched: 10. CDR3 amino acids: CATGRAGAVEQYF. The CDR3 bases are TGTGCCACGGGGCGAGCGGGAGCCGTCGAGCAGTACTTC.

This chain's CDR3 is CASRQLQGKEYGYTF. The CDR3 DNA sequence: TGTGCCAGCAGGCAACTACAGGGGAAAGAGTATGGCTACACCTTC. V gene TRBV27 combines with J gene TRBJ1-2, with 7 nucleotides matching TRBD1. The CDR3 runs to 15 residues. V was clipped by 6 bases and J by 5 bases; unmatched bases: 12. Per germline, CDR1 MNHEY and CDR2 SMNVEV (reference sequence).

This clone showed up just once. As DNA, the CDR3 is TGTGCCAGCAGTTTACAGGGACCCACCTACAATGAGCAGTTCTTC. Translated, it gives CASSLQGPTYNEQFF. This rearrangement joins TRBV6-2 or TRBV6-3 to TRBJ2-1, with D perhaps TRBD1 (6 bases). There are 15 residues in the CDR3. Trimming removed 4 bases at V and 2 bases at J, with 12 bases between. Per germline, CDR1 MNHEY and CDR2 SVGEGT.

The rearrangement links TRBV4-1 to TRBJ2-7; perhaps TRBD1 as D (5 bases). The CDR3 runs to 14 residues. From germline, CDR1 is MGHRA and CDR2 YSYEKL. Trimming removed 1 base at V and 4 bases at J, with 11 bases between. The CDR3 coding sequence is TGCGCCAGCAGCCAAGTGGTCAGGGATTACGAGCAGTACTTC. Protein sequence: CASSQVVRDYEQYF.

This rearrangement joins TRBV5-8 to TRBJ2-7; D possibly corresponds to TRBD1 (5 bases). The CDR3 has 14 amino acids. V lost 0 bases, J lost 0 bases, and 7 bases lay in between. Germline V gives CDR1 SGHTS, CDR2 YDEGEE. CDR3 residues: CASSLGDSSYEQYF. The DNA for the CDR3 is TGTGCCAGCAGCTTGGGAGACAGCTCCTACGAGCAGTACTTC.

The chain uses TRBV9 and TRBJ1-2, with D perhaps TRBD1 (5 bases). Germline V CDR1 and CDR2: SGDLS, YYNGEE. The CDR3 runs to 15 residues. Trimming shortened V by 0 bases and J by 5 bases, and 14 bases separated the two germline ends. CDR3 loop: CASSVVGSRGYGYTF. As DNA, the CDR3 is TGTGCCAGCAGCGTAGTTGGCAGCCGGGGGTATGGCTACACCTTC. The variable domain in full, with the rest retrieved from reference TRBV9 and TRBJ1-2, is DSGVTQTPKHLITATGQRVTLRCSPRSGDLSVYWYQQSLDQGLQFLIQYYNGEERAKGNILERFSAQQFPDLHSELNLSSLELGDSALYFCASSVVGSRGYGYTFGSGTRLTVV.

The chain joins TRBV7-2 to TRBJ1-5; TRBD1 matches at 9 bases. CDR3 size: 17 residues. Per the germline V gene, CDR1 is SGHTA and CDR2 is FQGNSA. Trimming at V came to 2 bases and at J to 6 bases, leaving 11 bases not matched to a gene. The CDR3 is CASSLFTGGALGQPQHF. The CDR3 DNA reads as TGTGCCAGCAGCTTATTCACAGGGGGCGCGCTCGGTCAGCCCCAGCATTTT.